This T cell receptor (beta chain) was recovered during a study of T cells expressing NK-cell markers. Germline assignment: CDR1 SGHRS and CDR2 YFSETQ. CDR3 length: 13 amino acids. Researchers built TCR beta cDNA using 5'RACE template switching with UMIs. TCRdb re-called the 5' RACE reads; one entry per CDR3 protein, DNA not given. Its table records approximately 420,000 distinct CDR3 sequences. The sample consisted of blood T cells: a sorted CD56 or NKG2C T cell subset, CD4+ or CD8+ T cells, or bulk PBMC T cells (not recorded which). The chain recombines TRBV5-1 with TRBJ2-1; the TCRdb call, TRBD2, lacks DNA for checking. The sequence derives from a woman in her fifties or sixties in good health. The CDR3: CASRVTSNNEQFF. Based on the CDR3 plus reference TRBV5-1 and TRBJ2-1, the full variable domain is KAGVTQTPRYLIKTRGQQVTLSCSPISGHRSVSWYQQTPGQGLQFLFEYFSETQRNKGNFPGRFSGRQFSNSRSEMNVSTLELGDSALYLCASRVTSNNEQFFGPGTRLTVL.